These T cell receptor beta chains were read from a single sample in a study of lymphopenia after photon versus proton radiotherapy. Data came from immunoSEQ multiplex PCR; TCRdb stores just in-frame clones and leaves some out. The sample lists approximately 40,000 clones, around 84% occurring once. Sequenced here: peripheral blood, sampled from a patient treated with proton-based radiotherapy. Every receptor here comes from a woman between 70 and 85 years old with pancreatic cancer. Some clones in this sample may be carry-over from other donors' samples. Both conserved end residues are part of each CDR3. The D gene is left open where the match is weak. Rows may omit the clone size; those that give it use once, few, many or a size class.

CDR3aa	CDR3nt	d_gene	abundance	len	v_gene	j_gene
CASSLSGLAGVQSGQFF	TGTGCCAGCAGCTTATCCGGACTAGCGGGAGTACAATCCGGGCAGTTCTTC	TRBD2	NA	17	TRBV7-2	TRBJ2-1
CASSKDGTWGNEQFF	TGTGCCAGCAGCAAGGATGGGACCTGGGGGAATGAGCAGTTCTTC	NA	NA	15	TRBV21-1	TRBJ2-1
CASSLALIYEQYF	TGTGCCAGCAGCTTAGCCCTGATCTACGAGCAGTACTTC	NA	once	13	TRBV7-2	TRBJ2-7
CASSPEGHLNQPQHF	TGTGCCAGCTCACCAGAGGGACACCTAAATCAGCCCCAGCATTTT	NA	NA	15	TRBV18	TRBJ1-5
CASSSGTSNQPQHF	TGTGCCAGCAGCTCCGGGACCAGCAATCAGCCCCAGCATTTT	NA	few	14	TRBV7-8	TRBJ1-5
CASSEPLQTGGRSSYEQYF	TGCGCCAGCAGTGAGCCGTTGCAAACGGGAGGCAGGAGCTCCTACGAGCAGTACTTC	TRBD2	NA	19	TRBV10-2	TRBJ2-7
CASSLSVRSGNTIYF	TGTGCCAGCAGCCTCAGCGTTCGCTCTGGAAACACCATATATTTT	NA	NA	15	TRBV7-2	TRBJ1-3
CASSPTQAGAYSGANVLTF	TGTGCCAGCTCACCCACCCAGGCGGGAGCTTACTCTGGGGCCAACGTCCTGACTTTC	TRBD2	NA	19	TRBV18	TRBJ2-6
CASSSADAGNTIYF	TGCGCCAGCAGTTCCGCGGACGCTGGAAACACCATATATTTT	NA	NA	14	TRBV5-1	TRBJ1-3
CASSLIGGDPQHF	TGTGCCAGCAGCTTAATTGGGGGCGACCCCCAGCATTTT	NA	NA	13	TRBV7-9	TRBJ1-5
CASSLGQGWTEAFF	TGTGCCAGCAGCCTCGGACAGGGGTGGACTGAAGCTTTCTTT	TRBD1	NA	14	TRBV7-2	TRBJ1-1
CASSLGLAGVEQYF	TGTGCCAGCAGCTTGGGGCTAGCGGGAGTCGAGCAGTACTTC	TRBD2	once	14	TRBV5-8	TRBJ2-7
CASSEGTGQRNQPQHF	TGTGCCAGCAGTGAAGGCACGGGACAGCGCAATCAGCCCCAGCATTTT	TRBD1	NA	16	TRBV6-1	TRBJ1-5
CASSERRVTGELFF	TGTGCCAGCAGTGAGCGGAGGGTAACCGGGGAGCTGTTTTTT	NA	NA	14	TRBV6-1	TRBJ2-2
CASSIDLAGITGELFF	TGTGCCAGTAGTATAGATCTAGCAGGGATAACCGGGGAGCTGTTTTTT	NA	NA	16	TRBV19	TRBJ2-2
CASSVRTSGEVVEYNEQFF	TGTGCCAGCAGCGTTAGGACTAGCGGAGAGGTAGTAGAATACAATGAGCAGTTCTTC	TRBD2	NA	19	TRBV9	TRBJ2-1
CASSPRTVYGYTF	TGTGCCAGCAGCCCCCGGACAGTCTATGGCTACACCTTC	NA	once	13	TRBV7-2	TRBJ1-2
CASSGTSGSSYEQYF	TGTGCCAGCAGCGGGACTAGCGGGAGCTCCTACGAGCAGTACTTC	TRBD2	NA	15	TRBV11-2	TRBJ2-7
CASSEGDEKLFF	TGTGCCAGCAGTGAAGGGGATGAAAAACTGTTTTTT	NA	once	12	TRBV6-4	TRBJ1-4
CASSPFGSGELFF	TGTGCCAGCAGCCCCTTCGGATCCGGGGAGCTGTTTTTT	NA	NA	13	TRBV6-6	TRBJ2-2
CASSTGQTIQETQYF	TGCGCCAGCAGCACGGGACAGACAATTCAAGAGACCCAGTACTTC	TRBD1	once	15	TRBV5-1	TRBJ2-5
CASSYMAATEAFF	TGTGCCAGCAGTTACATGGCAGCGACCGAAGCTTTCTTT	NA	NA	13	TRBV6-6	TRBJ1-1
CASSFRGGSYEQFF	TGTGCCAGCAGCTTCCGGGGCGGGAGCTATGAGCAGTTCTTC	TRBD2	NA	14	TRBV5-6	TRBJ2-1
CASSYSKPASGSRSYEQYF	TGTGCCAGCAGTTACTCGAAGCCCGCTAGCGGGAGTCGATCCTACGAGCAGTACTTC	TRBD2	NA	19	TRBV6-7	TRBJ2-7
CASSPRNALSGANVLTF	TGTGCCAGCAGCCCCAGGAACGCTCTCTCTGGGGCCAACGTCCTGACTTTC	NA	NA	17	TRBV7-3	TRBJ2-6
CASSLAGADNEQFF	TGCGCCAGCAGCTTAGCGGGAGCGGACAATGAGCAGTTCTTC	TRBD2	NA	14	TRBV5-1	TRBJ2-1
CASSPGGINTDTQYF	TGTGCCAGCAGTCCTGGGGGTATAAACACAGATACGCAGTATTTT	NA	NA	15	TRBV28	TRBJ2-3
CASSPEGYSTEAFF	TGTGCCAGCAGTCCGGAAGGGTACTCCACTGAAGCTTTCTTT	NA	few	14	TRBV6-1	TRBJ1-1
CATSSIRDTYGYTF	TGTGCCACCAGCAGCATCCGGGACACTTATGGCTACACCTTC	NA	NA	14	TRBV15	TRBJ1-2